These T cell receptor beta chains were read from a single sample in a study of blood T cell repertoires in COVID-19. Some clones are missing from TCRdb's copy, which holds only in-frame ones; the method was immunoSEQ multiplex PCR. The data contain 70,000 to 90,000 clones, about 86% of them singletons. Sequencing was carried out using peripheral blood. The receptors here all came from a man aged 60 to 75 with acute or convalescent COVID-19. CDR3s include the opening cysteine and the closing phenylalanine or tryptophan. D genes are given only for firm matches. Not all rows give a size; the values are once, few, many and, for expanded clones, a class.

>-|TRBJ2-2|-|17|TRBV6-1
CASSEGSRVSNTGELFF
TGTGCCAGCAGTGAAGGATCCAGGGTCTCGAACACCGGGGAGCTGTTTTTT
>-|TRBJ2-1|-|13|TRBV18
CASSPPSGNEQFF
TGTGCCAGCTCACCACCCTCCGGGAATGAGCAGTTCTTC
>-|TRBJ2-5|TRBD2|17|TRBV9
CASSEGTSGGSQETQYF
TGTGCCAGCAGCGAGGGGACTAGCGGGGGGTCTCAAGAGACCCAGTACTTC
>-|TRBJ1-2|TRBD1|15|TRBV11-1
CASSPGQGVHYGYTF
TGTGCCAGCAGTCCGGGACAGGGGGTCCACTATGGCTACACCTTC
>-|TRBJ1-6|-|15|TRBV7-3
CASSLSGAYNSPLHF
TGTGCCAGCAGCTTAAGCGGCGCCTATAATTCACCCCTCCACTTT
>-|TRBJ2-2|-|14|TRBV30
CAWRSKSSHGELFF
TGTGCCTGGAGATCCAAGTCTAGTCACGGGGAGCTGTTTTTT
>few|TRBJ1-5|-|16|TRBV7-6
CASSLGSGASNQPQHF
TGTGCCAGCAGCTTAGGGTCAGGGGCTAGCAATCAGCCCCAGCATTTT
>-|TRBJ2-7|-|14|TRBV6-5
CASSYGQLAPEQYF
TGTGCCAGCAGTTACGGACAGTTGGCGCCCGAGCAGTACTTC
>-|TRBJ1-2|TRBD1|17|TRBV5-1
CASNLTSWRRQGNGYTF
TGCGCCAGCAACCTAACGTCTTGGAGGAGACAGGGGAATGGCTACACCTTC
>-|TRBJ2-6|TRBD1|13|TRBV7-3
CASSRDRGQVLTF
TGTGCCAGCAGTAGGGACAGGGGCCAGGTCCTGACTTTC
>-|TRBJ1-6|-|13|TRBV11-3
CASSKEGSSPLHF
TGTGCCAGCAGCAAAGAGGGAAGTTCACCCCTCCACTTT
>-|TRBJ2-6|TRBD2|18|TRBV5-1
CASSPWTSGGSGANVLTF
TGCGCCAGCAGCCCTTGGACTAGCGGGGGGTCTGGGGCCAACGTCCTGACTTTC
>few|TRBJ2-7|TRBD1|13|TRBV7-7
CASSPAGGNEQYF
TGTGCCAGCAGCCCCGCAGGGGGCAACGAGCAGTACTTC
>medium-sized|TRBJ2-7|TRBD2|15|TRBV5-5
CASSLGTSGIYEQYF
TGTGCCAGCAGCTTGGGGACTAGCGGGATCTACGAGCAGTACTTC
>once|TRBJ2-6|-|16|TRBV2
CASTPSLPLMTNVLTF
TGTGCCAGCACCCCTAGTCTCCCGTTGATGACCAACGTCCTGACTTTC
>-|TRBJ1-4|-|12|TRBV18
CASSPSGQKLFF
TGTGCCAGCTCACCCTCAGGGCAAAAACTGTTTTTT
>-|TRBJ1-2|-|12|TRBV6-6
CASSQTGPGYTF
TGTGCCAGCAGTCAGACAGGTCCCGGCTACACCTTC
>-|TRBJ2-2|-|13|TRBV5-5
CASSLASTGELFF
TGTGCCAGCAGCTTGGCCTCGACCGGGGAGCTGTTTTTT
>-|TRBJ2-1|TRBD2|15|TRBV15
CATSRVSGGADEQFF
TGTGCCACCAGCAGAGTTAGCGGGGGGGCAGATGAGCAGTTCTTC
>-|TRBJ2-1|-|14|TRBV19
CASNGREAKNEQFF
TGTGCCAGTAATGGTAGGGAGGCCAAAAATGAGCAGTTCTTC
>-|TRBJ2-1|TRBD2|18|TRBV5-1
CASSLPELSGGGYNEQFF
TGCGCCAGCAGCTTGCCAGAGCTTAGCGGGGGGGGCTACAATGAGCAGTTCTTC
>-|TRBJ1-1|-|13|TRBV7-8
CASSPRRGTEAFF
TGTGCCAGCAGCCCCCGGAGGGGCACTGAAGCTTTCTTT
>-|TRBJ1-5|TRBD1|16|TRBV19
CASSTQDRGANQPQHF
TGTGCCAGTAGTACACAGGACAGGGGCGCGAATCAGCCCCAGCATTTT
>-|TRBJ1-2|TRBD1|17|TRBV9
CASSVDMTGGSFNGYTF
TGTGCCAGCAGCGTAGATATGACAGGGGGAAGCTTCAATGGCTACACCTTC
>-|TRBJ1-2|-|17|TRBV6-1
CASSEAGIRAGDYGYTF
TGTGCCAGCAGTGAAGCTGGTATTAGGGCAGGGGACTATGGCTACACCTTC
>once|TRBJ1-2|-|13|TRBV6-5
CASRPGLNYGYTF
TGTGCCAGCAGACCGGGACTGAACTATGGCTACACCTTC
>-|TRBJ1-6|-|15|TRBV28
CASSLRQAYNSPLHF
TGTGCCAGCAGTCTCAGACAGGCCTATAATTCACCCCTCCACTTT
>-|TRBJ2-1|TRBD2|12|TRBV20-1
CSASLAGVEQFF
TGCAGTGCTAGTTTAGCGGGAGTTGAGCAGTTCTTC
>-|TRBJ1-1|TRBD1|14|TRBV5-6
CASSLVQGAAEAFF
TGTGCCAGCAGCTTGGTACAGGGGGCGGCTGAAGCTTTCTTT
>-|TRBJ1-5|TRBD1|15|TRBV7-9
CASSLPWDREKPQHF
TGTGCCAGCAGCTTACCGTGGGACAGGGAGAAGCCCCAGCATTTT
>-|TRBJ1-1|-|11|TRBV20-1
CSARGGGEAFF
TGCAGTGCTAGGGGGGGAGGTGAAGCTTTCTTT
>-|TRBJ2-7|TRBD1|12|TRBV6-5
CATATGTYEQYF
TGTGCCACCGCGACAGGGACCTACGAGCAGTACTTC
>-|TRBJ1-4|-|16|TRBV27
CASSPMGGGRDEKLFF
TGTGCCAGCAGTCCGATGGGGGGGGGCCGAGATGAAAAACTGTTTTTT
>-|TRBJ1-3|-|17|TRBV7-9
CASSLAGRASSGNTIYF
TGTGCCAGCAGCTTAGCGGGCAGGGCATCCTCTGGAAACACCATATATTTT
>-|TRBJ2-2|TRBD1|15|TRBV10-3
CAIRPGTGDTGELFF
TGTGCCATCAGGCCGGGGACAGGGGACACCGGGGAGCTGTTTTTT
>-|TRBJ2-3|-|15|TRBV27
CASSLFGGPTDTQYF
TGTGCCAGCAGTTTATTCGGGGGACCCACAGATACGCAGTATTTT
>once|TRBJ2-7|TRBD1|18|TRBV11-3
CASSSIPEQDRGTYEQYF
TGTGCCAGCAGCTCCATCCCCGAACAGGACAGGGGGACCTACGAGCAGTACTTC
>few|TRBJ2-5|-|13|TRBV24-1
CATSEAGQETQYF
TGTGCCACCAGTGAGGCGGGGCAAGAGACCCAGTACTTC
>-|TRBJ1-6|-|13|TRBV11-2
CASSLIRNSPLHF
TGTGCCAGCAGCTTAATACGGAATTCACCCCTCCACTTT
>-|TRBJ1-5|-|12|TRBV24-1
CATIGAGQPQHF
TGTGCCACCATTGGGGCCGGTCAGCCCCAGCATTTT
>-|TRBJ1-3|-|15|TRBV5-6
CASSLGQDPGNTIYF
TGTGCCAGCAGCTTGGGACAGGACCCTGGAAACACCATATATTTT
>once|TRBJ1-4|-|13|TRBV5-1
CASSLGGLEKLFF
TGCGCCAGCAGCTTGGGGGGGCTTGAAAAACTGTTTTTT
>-|TRBJ1-1|TRBD1|14|TRBV6-5
CASSLDRVNTEAFF
TGTGCCAGCAGTCTGGACAGGGTGAACACTGAAGCTTTCTTT
>-|TRBJ2-1|-|15|TRBV6-5
CASSPDRNPYNEQFF
TGTGCCAGCAGCCCCGACAGGAATCCTTACAATGAGCAGTTCTTC
>-|TRBJ1-5|TRBD1|17|TRBV19
CASSIESPGTGNQPQHF
TGTGCCAGTAGTATAGAGTCGCCCGGGACAGGAAATCAGCCCCAGCATTTT
>-|TRBJ2-5|-|12|TRBV29-1
CSAGTIEETQYF
TGCAGCGCCGGGACAATAGAAGAGACCCAGTACTTC
>few|TRBJ2-3|TRBD2|17|TRBV5-4
CASSLGSGRVRADTQYF
TGTGCCAGCAGCTTGGGCAGCGGGAGGGTTAGGGCAGATACGCAGTATTTT
>-|TRBJ1-5|-|13|TRBV18
CASSREEGFTSSF
TGTGCCAGCTCACGGGAGGAGGGGTTCACCTCAAGCTTT
>-|TRBJ1-5|-|15|TRBV30
CAWSRGGPLYQPQHF
TGTGCCTGGAGTAGGGGTGGACCCCTCTATCAGCCCCAGCATTTT
>-|TRBJ1-3|TRBD1|15|TRBV9
CASSLGTGAGNTIYF
TGTGCCAGCAGCTTGGGGACAGGGGCTGGAAACACCATATATTTT
>-|TRBJ1-1|TRBD1|10|TRBV11-2
CATQGAEAFF
TGTGCCACCCAGGGGGCTGAAGCTTTCTTT
>-|TRBJ1-1|TRBD1|13|TRBV12-3/TRBV12-4
CASSAGQGLKAFF
TGTGCCAGCAGTGCGGGACAGGGGCTGAAAGCTTTCTTT
>once|TRBJ1-1|-|15|TRBV5-1
CASSLAGSGNTEAFF
TGCGCCAGCAGCTTGGCAGGGTCGGGGAACACTGAAGCTTTCTTT
>-|TRBJ2-5|-|13|TRBV10-2
CASSAGIVETQYF
TGCGCCAGCAGTGCGGGGATTGTGGAGACCCAGTACTTC
>-|TRBJ2-2|-|16|TRBV19
CASSIGSRAGPGELFF
TGTGCCAGTAGTATCGGTTCCAGGGCGGGACCCGGGGAGCTGTTTTTT